The source of this TCR beta chain is a study of siplizumab effects on memory and regulatory T cells. General study findings and limits: Naive T cell populations appeared to exhibit greater diversity than memory cells and appeared to be major alloresponse contributors. Treg-derived clones made up an average of around 70% of mappable alloreactive CD4+ clones with siplizumab and over 25% in controls. Alloreactive sequences that could be traced to unstimulated CD4+ memory cells showed a significant reduction under siplizumab.

The repertoire was sequenced with immunoSEQ multiplex PCR; TCRdb's copy has only in-frame clones and lacks some. The profile shows tens of thousands of clones, 80% to 95% of them singletons. This CDR3 has 15 amino acids. The V gene's germline CDR1 is LNHNV and CDR2 YYDKDF (reference sequence). The V and J ends lost 3 bases and 5 bases respectively, with 14 bases between them. Note on this clone: Antigen unknown.

The sample taken for sequencing was CD8+ T cells sorted from blood. The genes are TRBV15 and TRBJ2-1, with TRBD2 as a possible D gene (5 bases). The receptor was isolated from a human donor in good health. The CDR3 reads CATSSPLDWDNEQFF. CDR3 bases: TGTGCCACCAGCAGTCCTTTGGACTGGGACAATGAGCAGTTCTTC.